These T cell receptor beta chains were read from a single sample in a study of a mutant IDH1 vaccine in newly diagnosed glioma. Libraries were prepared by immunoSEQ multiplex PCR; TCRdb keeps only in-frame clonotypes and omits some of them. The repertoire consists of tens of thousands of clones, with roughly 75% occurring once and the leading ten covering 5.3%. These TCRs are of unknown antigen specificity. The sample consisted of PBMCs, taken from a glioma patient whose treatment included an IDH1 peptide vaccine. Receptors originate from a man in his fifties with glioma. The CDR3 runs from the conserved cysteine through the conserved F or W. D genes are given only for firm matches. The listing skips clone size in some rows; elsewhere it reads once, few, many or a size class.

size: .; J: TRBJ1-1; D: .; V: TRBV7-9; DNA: TGTGCCAGCAGATCTACAGGGAACACTGAAGCTTTCTTT; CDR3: CASRSTGNTEAFF
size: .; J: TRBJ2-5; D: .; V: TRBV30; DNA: TGTGCCCGTGCCCGGGACATGGGAGAGACCCAGTACTTC; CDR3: CARARDMGETQYF
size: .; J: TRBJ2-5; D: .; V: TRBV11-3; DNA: TGTGCCAGCAGCTTAGGACGGGGAAGGACCCAGTACTTC; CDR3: CASSLGRGRTQYF
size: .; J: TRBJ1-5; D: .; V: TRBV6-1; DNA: TGTGCCAGCAGTGGCCAATCTTGGCAGGGCAATCAGCCCCAGCATTTT; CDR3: CASSGQSWQGNQPQHF
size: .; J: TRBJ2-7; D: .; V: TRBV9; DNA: TGTGCCAGCAGCGTAGCCACAGGCTCGGGGTCCTACGAGCAGTACTTC; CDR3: CASSVATGSGSYEQYF
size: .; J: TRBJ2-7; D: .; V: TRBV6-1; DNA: TGTGCCAGCGCGGACTTACTCGAGCAGTACTTC; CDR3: CASADLLEQYF
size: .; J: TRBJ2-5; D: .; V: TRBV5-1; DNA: TGCGCCAGCAGCTTAGGGGCAGGGTTGGAGACCCAGTACTTC; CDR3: CASSLGAGLETQYF
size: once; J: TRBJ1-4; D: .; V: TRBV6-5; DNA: TGTGCCAGCCGGGCCTCGGGCCTTACTAGTGAAAAACTGTTTTTT; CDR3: CASRASGLTSEKLFF
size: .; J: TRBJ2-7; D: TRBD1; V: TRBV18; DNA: TGTGCCAGCTCACCACCGGGACAGGCGTACGAGCAGTACTTC; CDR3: CASSPPGQAYEQYF
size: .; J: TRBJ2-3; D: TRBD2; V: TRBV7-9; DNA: TGTGCCAGCAGCTCGAGGACTAGCCTTTTCACAGATACGCAGTATTTT; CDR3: CASSSRTSLFTDTQYF
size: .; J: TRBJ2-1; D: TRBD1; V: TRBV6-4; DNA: TGTGCCAGCAGTGACACCTATGGACAGGACGTCAATGAGCAGTTCTTC; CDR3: CASSDTYGQDVNEQFF
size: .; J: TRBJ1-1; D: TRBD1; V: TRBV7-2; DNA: TGTGCCAGCAGCCGACAGGGATGGGATTCTAAAGCTTTCTTT; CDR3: CASSRQGWDSKAFF
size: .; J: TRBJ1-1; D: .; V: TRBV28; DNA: TGTGCCAGCAGTCTACAGGGATTGAACACTGAAGCTTTCTTT; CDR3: CASSLQGLNTEAFF
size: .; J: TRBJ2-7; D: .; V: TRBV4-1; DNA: TGCGCCAGCAGCCAAGATCAAGGTTCTGGCGGGTACGAGCAGTACTTC; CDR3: CASSQDQGSGGYEQYF
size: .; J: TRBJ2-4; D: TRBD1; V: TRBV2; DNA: TGTGCCAGCAGTGAAGGAAGACAGGGGCCATTATTAAACATTCAGTACTTC; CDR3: CASSEGRQGPLLNIQYF
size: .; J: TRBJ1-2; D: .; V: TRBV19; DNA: TGTGCCAGTACCCCCCGCGCGGCCTCTCTTAACTATGGCTACACCTTC; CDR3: CASTPRAASLNYGYTF
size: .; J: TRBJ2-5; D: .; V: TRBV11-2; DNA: TGTGCCAGCAGCTTAGGACCAGTAGATGAGACCCAGTACTTC; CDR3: CASSLGPVDETQYF
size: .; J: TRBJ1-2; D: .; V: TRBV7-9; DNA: TGTGCCAGCAGCCCCTTCCATGGCTACACCTTC; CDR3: CASSPFHGYTF
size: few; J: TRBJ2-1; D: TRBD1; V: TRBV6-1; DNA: TGTGCCAGCAGTGCAGAAACAGGGGGCGCTGAATACAATGAGCAGTTCTTC; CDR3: CASSAETGGAEYNEQFF
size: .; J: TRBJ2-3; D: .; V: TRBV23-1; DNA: TGCGCCAGCAGTCAATGCGTTCCGTATTTT; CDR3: CASSQCVPYF
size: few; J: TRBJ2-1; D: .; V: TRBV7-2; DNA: TGTGCCAGCAGCTTAGGATGGGGGAACGAGCAGTTCTTC; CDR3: CASSLGWGNEQFF
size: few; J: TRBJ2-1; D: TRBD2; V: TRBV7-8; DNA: TGTGCCAGCAGCTCTAGCGGGGGGGCCCTAGGGATGGCAGGGCAGTTCTTC; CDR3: CASSSSGGALGMAGQFF
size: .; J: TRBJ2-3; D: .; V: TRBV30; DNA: TGTGCCTGGAGTCCCCAATCCACAGATACGCAGTATTTT; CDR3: CAWSPQSTDTQYF
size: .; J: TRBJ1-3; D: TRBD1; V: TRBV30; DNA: TGTGCCTGGGACCTCCGGACAGGGTATACGGGGCCTGGAAACACCATATATTTT; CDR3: CAWDLRTGYTGPGNTIYF
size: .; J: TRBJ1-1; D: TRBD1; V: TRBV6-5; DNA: TGTGCCAGCAGTGAGGACAGGGGGAACACTGAAGCTTTCTTT; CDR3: CASSEDRGNTEAFF
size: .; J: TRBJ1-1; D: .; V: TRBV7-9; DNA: TGTGCCAGCAGCTATAAGAGAGGGAACACTGAAGCTTTCTTT; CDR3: CASSYKRGNTEAFF
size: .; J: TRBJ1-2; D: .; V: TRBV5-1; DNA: TGCGCCAGCAGCCAAGGCCTACAAAGCGAAGGCTACACCTTC; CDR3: CASSQGLQSEGYTF
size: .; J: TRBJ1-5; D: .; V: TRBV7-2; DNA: TGTGCCAGCAGCTTTCGAGGACAGAGCAATCAGCCCCAGCATTTT; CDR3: CASSFRGQSNQPQHF
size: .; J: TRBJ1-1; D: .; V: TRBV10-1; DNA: TGCGCCAGCAGTATTAAGACGGGTCGTGATGAAGCTTTCTTT; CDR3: CASSIKTGRDEAFF
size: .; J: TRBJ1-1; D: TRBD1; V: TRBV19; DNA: TGTGCCAGTAGTAATCCCGGGACAGGGTCCTCTCCCCTTGAAGCTTTCTTT; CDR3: CASSNPGTGSSPLEAFF
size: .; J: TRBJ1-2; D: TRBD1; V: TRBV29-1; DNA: TGCAGCGTGGGAACAGACCAGGGGGATTATGGCTACACCTTC; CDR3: CSVGTDQGDYGYTF
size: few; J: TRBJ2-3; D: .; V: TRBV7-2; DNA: TGTGCCAGCAGCTTACAGGGATTCTCAGATACGCAGTATTTT; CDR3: CASSLQGFSDTQYF
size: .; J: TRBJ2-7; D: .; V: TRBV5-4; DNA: TGTGCCAGCAGCTTGGCATCGGGAAGAGACGAGCAGTACTTC; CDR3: CASSLASGRDEQYF
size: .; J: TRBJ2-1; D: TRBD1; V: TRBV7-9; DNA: TGTGCCAGCAGCTCCGGGACAGGGGCCCTGAGCTCCTACAATGAGCAGTTCTTC; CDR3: CASSSGTGALSSYNEQFF
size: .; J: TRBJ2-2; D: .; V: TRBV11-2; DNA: TGTGCCAGCAGCTCGCACCTCCAGATAACCGGGGAGCTGTTTTTT; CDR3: CASSSHLQITGELFF
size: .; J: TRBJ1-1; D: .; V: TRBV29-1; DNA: TGCAGCGTTGGGATCAGTATGAACACTGAAGCTTTCTTT; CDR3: CSVGISMNTEAFF
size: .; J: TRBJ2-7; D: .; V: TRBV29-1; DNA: TGCAGCGTTGACCGAGGGTTAGGTGACGAGCAGTACTTC; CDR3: CSVDRGLGDEQYF
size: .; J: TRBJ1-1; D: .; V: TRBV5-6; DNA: TGTGCCAGCAGCTTGGCACGGGGACTGTACACTGAAGCTTTCTTT; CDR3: CASSLARGLYTEAFF
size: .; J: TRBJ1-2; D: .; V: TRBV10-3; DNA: TGTGCCATCAGTGAGCCCGGGTCTAGACGGGGGAGAAATGGCTACACCTTC; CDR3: CAISEPGSRRGRNGYTF
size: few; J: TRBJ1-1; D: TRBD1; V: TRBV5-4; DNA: TGTGCCAGCAGTCCGACGACAGGGCTGAACACTGAAGCTTTCTTT; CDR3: CASSPTTGLNTEAFF
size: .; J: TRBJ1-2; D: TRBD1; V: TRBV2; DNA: TGTGCCAGCACCGCGGGACAGGGGGCTAACTATGGCTACACCTTC; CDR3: CASTAGQGANYGYTF
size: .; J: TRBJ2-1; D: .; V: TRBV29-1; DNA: TGCAGCGTTGCGGCGGGGGCCGCCGGGAATGAGCAGTTCTTC; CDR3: CSVAAGAAGNEQFF
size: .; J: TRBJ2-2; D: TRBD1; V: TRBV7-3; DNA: TGTGCCAGCAGCCTGGACAGGTCGAACACCGGGGAGCTGTTTTTT; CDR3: CASSLDRSNTGELFF
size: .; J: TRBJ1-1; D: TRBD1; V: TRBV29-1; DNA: TGCAGCGTTACCGGGACAGGGGAAGCTTTCTTT; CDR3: CSVTGTGEAFF
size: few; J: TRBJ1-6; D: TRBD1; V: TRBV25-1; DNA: TGTGCCAGCAGTACAGGGGAATCACCCCTCCACTTT; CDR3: CASSTGESPLHF
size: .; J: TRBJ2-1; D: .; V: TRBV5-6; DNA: TGTGCCAGCAGCCGTACAGGGTTGGGGTCCTACAATGAGCAGTTCTTC; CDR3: CASSRTGLGSYNEQFF
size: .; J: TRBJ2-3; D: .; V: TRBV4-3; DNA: TGCGCCAGCAGCCAAGTTCTAGGGGGAATCGATACGCAGTATTTT; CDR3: CASSQVLGGIDTQYF
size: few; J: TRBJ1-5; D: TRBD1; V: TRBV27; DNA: TGTGCCAGCGCCATTGACAGGGGGAATCAGCCCCAGCATTTT; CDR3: CASAIDRGNQPQHF
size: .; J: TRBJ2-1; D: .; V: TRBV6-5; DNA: TGTGCCAGCAGTTACTCAGGGCTCGCGAATGAGCAGTTCTTC; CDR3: CASSYSGLANEQFF
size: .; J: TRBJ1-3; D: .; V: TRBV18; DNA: TGTGCCAGCTCACCGGTAAGGGAGGCCGGAAACACCATATATTTT; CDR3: CASSPVREAGNTIYF
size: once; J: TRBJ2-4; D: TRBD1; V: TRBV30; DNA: TGTGCCTGGAGTGCCGGACAGGCTGCCAAAAACATTCAGTACTTC; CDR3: CAWSAGQAAKNIQYF